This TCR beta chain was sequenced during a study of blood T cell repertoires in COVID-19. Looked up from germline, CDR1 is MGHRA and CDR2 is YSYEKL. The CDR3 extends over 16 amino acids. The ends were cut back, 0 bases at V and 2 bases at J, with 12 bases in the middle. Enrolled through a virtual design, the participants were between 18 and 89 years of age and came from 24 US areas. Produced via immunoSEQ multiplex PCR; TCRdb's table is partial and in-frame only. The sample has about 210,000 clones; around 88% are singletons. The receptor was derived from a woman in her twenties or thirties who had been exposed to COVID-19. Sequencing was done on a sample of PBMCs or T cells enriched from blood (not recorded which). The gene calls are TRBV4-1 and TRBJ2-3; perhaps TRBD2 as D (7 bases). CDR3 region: CASSQDEGGATDTQYF. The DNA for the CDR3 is TGCGCCAGCAGCCAAGATGAGGGGGGGGCCACAGATACGCAGTATTTT.